Each of the 28 T cell receptor beta chains below was sequenced from the same sample in a study of T-cell reconstitution after alpha-beta-depleted transplantation in children. The authors prepared the TCRbeta library with unique molecular identifiers. Each CDR3 protein gets one entry after TCRdb re-called the PCR reads with MiXCR. This repertoire shows about 97,000 distinct CDR3 sequences, approximately 8% found once; its top ten account for about a sixth. Specimen: PBMCs, collected before TCRalphabeta/CD19-depleted stem cell transplant. These TCRs come from a boy younger than 10 with acute lymphoblastic leukemia, due to receive a stem cell transplant.

This sequence joins TRBV12-3 or TRBV12-4 and TRBJ1-3; weak D call: TRBD1 (5 bases). V shed 6 bases and J shed 6 bases, with 12 bases lying between them. The CDR3 consists of 13 residues. The DNA for the CDR3 is TGTGCCAGCAGCCCCAGGGTATCAAACACCATATATTTT. This codes for CASSPRVSNTIYF.

This clonotype occurred a few times. The chain joins TRBV12-3 or TRBV12-4 to TRBJ2-3; 12 nucleotides align to TRBD2. The length of the CDR3 is 16 residues. V lost 7 bases, J lost 10 bases, and 15 bases stayed unmatched. CDR3 protein: CASTLGLAGPLDAQYF. DNA for the CDR3: TGTGCCAGCACCCTCGGACTAGCGGGGCCTCTGGACGCGCAGTATTTT.

This clonotype was counted ten times or more. This chain links TRBV28 with TRBJ2-1; 10 nucleotides align to TRBD1. V lost 3 bases and J lost 2; bases outside the gene matches: 4. Germline-derived CDR1 and CDR2 are MDHEN and SYDVKM. CDR3 length: 16 residues. CDR3 bases: TGTGCCAGCAGTTTTGCTGGGACAGGGGCCTACAATGAGCAGTTCTTC. The encoded protein is CASSFAGTGAYNEQFF. Full variable domain (rest looked up from reference TRBV28 and TRBJ2-1): DVKVTQSSRYLVKRTGEKVFLECVQDMDHENMFWYRQDPGLGLRLIYFSYDVKMKEKGDIPEGYSVSREKKERFSLILESASTNQTSMYLCASSFAGTGAYNEQFFGPGTRLTVL.

This clonotype showed up just once. V gene TRBV10-3 combines with J gene TRBJ2-3; maybe TRBD1 (6 bases). In germline, CDR1 is ENHRY, CDR2 SYGVKD. CDR3 size: 19 residues. The V end lost 7 bases, the J end lost 2 bases, and 28 bases lay between the germline ends. The CDR3 spells CAITAGTLQGPLPTDTQYF. The CDR3, as DNA: TGTGCCATCACCGCCGGAACTTTACAGGGTCCTCTTCCCACAGATACGCAGTATTTT.

V gene TRBV12-3 or TRBV12-4 combines with J gene TRBJ2-1; 14 bases match TRBD2. The junction had 5 bases not matched to a gene; V was cut back by 5 bases and J by 8 bases. The CDR3 is made up of 15 amino acids. The CDR3 DNA is TGTGCCAGCAGTAGACTAGCGGGGGGGCCGTATGAGCAGTTCTTC. This gives the protein CASSRLAGGPYEQFF.

This clonotype was counted many times. This rearrangement joins TRBV12-3 or TRBV12-4 to TRBJ1-5; D call uncertain. CDR3 length: 15 amino acids. V gave up 3 bases and J gave up 8 bases, with 17 bases separating them. CDR3 sequence (DNA): TGTGCCAGCAGTTTTCAAAAGTCCTGGTCCAAGCCCCAGCATTTT. It yields the protein CASSFQKSWSKPQHF.

This clonotype was recorded at least ten times. The chain recombines TRBV4-1 with TRBJ2-1, with 9 bases aligning to TRBD2. This CDR3 has 16 residues. The germline CDR1 and CDR2 sequences are MGHRA and YSYEKL. V was clipped by 1 base and J by 2 bases; unmatched bases: 3. CDR3 sequence (DNA): TGCGCCAGCAGCCAAGGACCTAGCGGGGCCTACAATGAGCAGTTCTTC. Amino acids: CASSQGPSGAYNEQFF.

This sequence joins TRBV7-8 and TRBJ1-2; D unclear. The germline V and J ends were trimmed by 1 base and 5 bases, with 8 bases remaining between them. Germline values: CDR1 SGHVS, CDR2 FQNEAQ. The CDR3 is 13 amino acids. CDR3 sequence reads: CASSLEARYGYTF. In DNA, the CDR3 is TGTGCCAGCAGCTTAGAGGCCAGATATGGCTACACCTTC.

This clonotype was picked up many times. This chain connects TRBV5-6 to TRBJ2-7; D is tentatively TRBD1 or TRBD2 (6 bases each). This CDR3 region has 12 residues. Germline CDR1 is SGHDT and CDR2 is YYEEEE. The V end was cut by 3 bases, the J end by 12 bases, with 16 bases between. CDR3 nucleotide sequence: TGTGCCAGCAGCTGGGCGAGGGGGGTGCGGTACTTC. Residues: CASSWARGVRYF.

This clonotype was seen repeatedly, ten times or more. The chain couples TRBV6-2 or TRBV6-3 to TRBJ1-6; 8 bases match TRBD1. The length of the CDR3 is 16 residues. From germline, CDR1 is MNHEY and CDR2 SVGEGT. V lost 5 bases and J lost 7; bases outside the gene matches: 10. DNA for the CDR3: TGTGCCAGCAGTCTGACAGGGGATCTTTGGAATTCACCCCTCCACTTT. This codes for CASSLTGDLWNSPLHF.

This clonotype was observed at least ten times. This sequence joins TRBV7-2 and TRBJ2-5, with 8 positions matching TRBD2. V was pared by 1 base and J by 4 bases, with 5 bases of the junction left unmatched. Germline CDR1 reads SGHTA; CDR2 reads FQGNSA. The CDR3 is 15 amino acids. The CDR3 reads CASSLVGRGGETQYF. CDR3 DNA sequence: TGTGCCAGCAGCTTAGTCGGGAGGGGGGGAGAGACCCAGTACTTC.

This clonotype was picked up many times. V is TRBV5-5 and J is TRBJ1-1; D unresolved. Deletions cut 6 bases from V and 8 bases from J, with 11 bases between. Germline CDR1 is SGHKS and CDR2 is YYEKEE (reference sequence). CDR3 size: 11 residues. The DNA for the CDR3 is TGTGCCAGCACCCTCCGCAAGGAAGCTTTCTTT. Its translation: CASTLRKEAFF.

The chain recombines TRBV27 with TRBJ2-7; 7 bases align to TRBD2. CDR3 length: 16 residues. Germline CDR1 reads MNHEY; CDR2 reads SMNVEV (reference sequence). Trimming took 7 bases from V and 2 from J; bases not matched to a gene: 14. The CDR3 region has the DNA TGTGCCAGCAAGATACTGGCTAGCGGAGGAACCTACGAGCAGTACTTC. Amino acids: CASKILASGGTYEQYF.

The rearrangement links TRBV5-1 to TRBJ1-1; D may be TRBD1 (6 bases). The CDR3 is 16 amino acids. V was cut by 5 bases and J by 1 base, with 18 bases left in between. CDR1 is SGHRS, CDR2 YFSETQ, per germline. The CDR3 coding sequence is TGCGCCAGCAGACAGAGAGAGCAGACAGGGAACACTGAAGCTTTCTTT. Translating gives CASRQREQTGNTEAFF.

This rearrangement joins TRBV14 to TRBJ2-7; 9 bases fit TRBD1. The CDR3 has 15 residues. The trim removed 5 bases at V and 0 bases at J, leaving 5 bases unmatched. CDR1 is SGHDN, CDR2 FVKESK, per germline. The CDR3 coding sequence is TGTGCCAGCAGCGTACAGGGGGCCGGCTCCTACGAGCAGTACTTC. Translated: CASSVQGAGSYEQYF.

This clonotype occurred many times. J is TRBJ2-7 and V is TRBV14; TRBD2 might be the D (6 bases). V was cut by 8 bases and J by 6 bases, with 17 bases left in between. Looked up from germline, CDR1 is SGHDN and CDR2 is FVKESK. The CDR3 is 13 amino acids. CDR3 in DNA: TGTGCCAGCGGGATTGGGGGGATAGGCGAGCAGTACTTC. This translates into CASGIGGIGEQYF. The full variable domain, rest sourced from reference TRBV14 and TRBJ2-7, is EAGVTQFPSHSVIEKGQTVTLRCDPISGHDNLYWYRRVMGKEIKFLLHFVKESKQDESGMPNNRFLAERTGGTYSTLKVQPAELEDSGVYFCASGIGGIGEQYFGPGTRLTVT.

This clonotype was counted ten times or more. The chain links TRBV12-3 or TRBV12-4 to TRBJ1-1; tentative D call: TRBD1 (6 bases). Trimming left V 4 bases short and J 5 bases short, with 11 bases between. This CDR3 contains 13 residues. This CDR3 is CASSSGQWTEAFF. The CDR3 region has the DNA TGTGCCAGCAGTTCAGGACAGTGGACTGAAGCTTTCTTT.

This clonotype occurred many times. The V call is TRBV20-1, the J call TRBJ2-7; D is undetermined. Per germline, CDR1 DFQATT and CDR2 SNEGSKA (reference sequence). The CDR3 is made up of 12 amino acids. V lost 1 base and J 4 bases, leaving 8 bases between the germline ends. DNA for the CDR3: TGCAGTGCTAGAGCTGACTTATACGAGCAGTACTTC. It yields the protein CSARADLYEQYF.

This clonotype was counted ten times or more. V and J are TRBV3-1 and TRBJ2-7, with 11 bases aligning to TRBD1. The ends lost 8 bases at V and 5 bases at J; junction bases unmatched: 2. CDR3 length: 12 amino acids. Germline CDR1 reads LGHDT; CDR2 reads YNNKEL (reference sequence). In DNA, the CDR3 is TGTGCCAGCCGGGGACAGGGGGACGAGCAGTACTTC. This sequence encodes CASRGQGDEQYF.

This clonotype was detected a few times. The CDR3 is CASSLVGQPQHF. DNA for the CDR3: TGTGCCAGCAGTTTAGTGGGTCAGCCCCAGCATTTT. The chain recombines TRBV12-3 or TRBV12-4 with TRBJ1-5; D unclear. V was clipped by 1 base and J by 6 bases, with 4 bases between them. The CDR3 loop spans 12 amino acids.

This clonotype was detected ten times or more. This chain joins TRBV6-1 and TRBJ2-5; D may correspond to TRBD1 or TRBD2 (6 bases each). This CDR3 has 17 amino acids. Trimming pared 0 bases from V and 5 bases from J, leaving 19 bases between. CDR1 and CDR2 (germline): MNHNS, SASEGT. Here the CDR3 DNA reads TGTGCCAGCAGTGAAGCGGGAGCAGGGGCGCGGGGTGAGACCCAGTACTTC. It translates to CASSEAGAGARGETQYF.

As concerns this clonotype: Possible read error: a much larger clone is one base away. The conserved phenylalanine or tryptophan is not found at the CDR3 terminus, so this likely reflects a read error. The chain uses TRBV5-1 and TRBJ2-7; D is unclear. V lost 2 bases and J lost 7, with 7 bases in between. Germline CDR1 reads SGHRS; CDR2 reads YFSETQ. The CDR3 totals 11 residues. This chain's CDR3 is CASSFKEEQYL. The CDR3 bases are TGCGCCAGCAGCTTCAAGGAAGAGCAGTACTTA.

This clonotype was seen repeatedly, ten times or more. The chain carries TRBV12-3 or TRBV12-4 and TRBJ2-1; 9 bases line up with TRBD1. This CDR3 comprises 15 residues. V lost 1 base to trimming and J lost 2 bases; unmatched junction nucleotides: 0. CDR3 in DNA: TGTGCCAGCAGTTTAGGGACAGGGGCCTACAATGAGCAGTTCTTC. This translates into CASSLGTGAYNEQFF.

The rearrangement uses TRBV5-6 and TRBJ1-4; D remains unclear. Germline-derived CDR1 and CDR2 are SGHDT and YYEEEE. The CDR3 is 13 amino acids. V lost 7 bases and J lost 5, with 12 bases in between. CDR3: CASHLGINEKLFF. In nucleotides, the CDR3 is TGTGCCAGCCACTTAGGTATAAATGAAAAACTGTTTTTT.

This clonotype appeared many times. This chain joins TRBV3-1 and TRBJ2-5, with D tentatively TRBD2 (7 bases). The CDR3 is 19 residues long. The ends were cut back, 4 bases at V and 4 bases at J, with 28 bases in the middle. Looked up from germline, CDR1 is LGHDT and CDR2 is YNNKEL (reference sequence). The CDR3 sequence is CASSRQRTGGQQSGETQYF. The CDR3 DNA reads TGTGCCAGCAGCCGTCAACGGACGGGGGGCCAACAATCTGGAGAGACCCAGTACTTC.

This clonotype has a count of ten or more. This CDR3 is CASSTGQPEAFF. The CDR3 region has the DNA TGTGCCAGCAGTACGGGACAGCCTGAAGCTTTCTTT. The genes are TRBV12-3 or TRBV12-4 and TRBJ1-1; TRBD1 aligns across 7 bases. With 5 bases clipped from V and 6 bases from J, the junction kept 3 bases outside the gene matches. This CDR3 is 12 amino acids long.

Ten or more counts support this clonotype. The chain employs TRBV10-3 and TRBJ2-5; D possibly uses TRBD1 or TRBD2 (5 bases each). Germline V gene data show CDR1 as ENHRY and CDR2 as SYGVKD. This CDR3 has 14 residues. Trimming pared 3 bases from V and 1 base from J, leaving 9 bases between. CDR3: CAISDPGAQETQYF. DNA of the CDR3: TGTGCCATCAGTGATCCCGGGGCCCAAGAGACCCAGTACTTC.

This clonotype showed up just a few times. The rearrangement links TRBV6-6 to TRBJ2-5; 7 nucleotides agree with TRBD2. J lost 5 bases, V lost 2 bases, and 2 bases had no gene match. Germline V gene data show CDR1 as MNHNY and CDR2 as SVGAGI (reference sequence). This CDR3 contains 13 residues. The CDR3 protein is CASSYLGGETQYF. For the CDR3, the DNA is TGTGCCAGCAGTTACCTGGGAGGGGAGACCCAGTACTTC.